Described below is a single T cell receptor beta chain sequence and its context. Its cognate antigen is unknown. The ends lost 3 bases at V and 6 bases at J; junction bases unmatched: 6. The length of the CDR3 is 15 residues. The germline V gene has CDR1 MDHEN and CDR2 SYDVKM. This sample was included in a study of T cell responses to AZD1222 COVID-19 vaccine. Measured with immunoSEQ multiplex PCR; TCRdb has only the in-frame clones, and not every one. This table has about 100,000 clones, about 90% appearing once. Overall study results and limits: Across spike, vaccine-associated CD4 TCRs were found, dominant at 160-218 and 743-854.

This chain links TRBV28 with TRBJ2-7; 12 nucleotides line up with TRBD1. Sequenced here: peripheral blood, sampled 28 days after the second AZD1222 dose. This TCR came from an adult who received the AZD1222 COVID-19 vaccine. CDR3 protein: CASSFWDRGPSEQYF. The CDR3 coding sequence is TGTGCCAGCAGTTTTTGGGACAGGGGGCCATCCGAGCAGTACTTC.